Following are 25 T cell receptor beta chains from one sample sequenced in a study of CD8 T cells in Susac syndrome. An amount of RNA that ranged from about 0.45 to 1 ug was reverse transcribed with random hexamers. TCRdb independently ran MiXCR on the immunoSEQ multiplex PCR reads; one entry per CDR3 protein. The sample has around 80,000 distinct CDR3 sequences; approximately 96% are singletons. The material sequenced was CD8+ T cells from PBMCs. The receptors come from a human donor with Susac syndrome.

The chain employs TRBV25-1 and TRBJ2-2; maybe TRBD1 (5 bases). The CDR3 is 14 residues long. From germline, CDR1 is MGHDK and CDR2 SYGVNS. The germline V and J ends were trimmed by 5 bases and 5 bases, with 12 bases remaining between them. CDR3 sequence: CASSPTVGTGELFF. The CDR3, as DNA: TGTGCCAGCAGTCCGACAGTCGGAACCGGGGAGCTGTTTTTT.

The J gene is TRBJ1-4, the V gene TRBV20-1; D is perhaps TRBD1 (5 bases). Germline V gene data show CDR1 as DFQATT and CDR2 as SNEGSKA (reference sequence). CDR3 size: 15 residues. The ends were cut back, 7 bases at V and 0 bases at J, with 15 bases in the middle. CDR3 loop: CSVRGGAATNEKLFF. The CDR3 DNA is TGCAGTGTTCGGGGAGGGGCCGCAACTAATGAAAAACTGTTTTTT.

The chain employs TRBV24-1 and TRBJ2-2; perhaps TRBD1 as D (6 bases). The CDR3 covers 13 residues. Trimming shortened V by 4 bases and J by 5 bases, and 7 bases separated the two germline ends. CDR1 and CDR2 from the germline V gene are KGHDR and SFDVKD. The CDR3: CATSDDRTGELFF. The CDR3 DNA follows: TGTGCCACCAGTGACGACAGGACCGGGGAGCTGTTTTTT.

The V and J genes are TRBV7-3 and TRBJ2-1; D could derive from TRBD1 or TRBD2 (5 bases each). The CDR3 is made up of 15 amino acids. Germline V gives CDR1 SGHTA, CDR2 FQGTGA. Trimming shortened V by 2 bases and J by 3 bases, and 11 bases separated the two germline ends. CDR3 loop: CASSLEGTLYNEQFF. In nucleotides, the CDR3 is TGTGCCAGCAGCTTAGAGGGGACCCTCTACAATGAGCAGTTCTTC.

The chain uses TRBV19 and TRBJ2-7, with a possible D match to TRBD1 (6 bases). There are 18 residues in the CDR3. In germline, CDR1 is LNHDA, CDR2 SQIVND (reference sequence). V lost 5 bases, J lost 0 bases, and 23 bases lay in between. CDR3 amino acids: CASSVGITWTAPSYEQYF. In DNA form, the CDR3 reads TGTGCCAGTAGTGTAGGGATTACCTGGACAGCACCCTCCTACGAGCAGTACTTC. The variable domain in full, completed from reference TRBV19 and TRBJ2-7, reads DGGITQSPKYLFRKEGQNVTLSCEQNLNHDAMYWYRQDPGQGLRLIYYSQIVNDFQKGDIAEGYSVSREKKESFPLTVTSAQKNPTAFYLCASSVGITWTAPSYEQYFGPGTRLTVT.

The chain couples TRBV19 to TRBJ2-1; the match to TRBD2 covers 8 bases. The length of the CDR3 is 14 residues. CDR1 and CDR2 (germline): LNHDA, SQIVND (reference sequence). The junction had 9 bases not matched to a gene; V was cut back by 5 bases and J by 9 bases. CDR3 sequence: CASSSGTSVSEQFF. The CDR3 DNA follows: TGTGCCAGTAGTTCCGGGACTAGTGTCAGTGAGCAGTTCTTC. The full variable domain, in which reference TRBV19 and TRBJ2-1 provide the parts outside the CDR3, is DGGITQSPKYLFRKEGQNVTLSCEQNLNHDAMYWYRQDPGQGLRLIYYSQIVNDFQKGDIAEGYSVSREKKESFPLTVTSAQKNPTAFYLCASSSGTSVSEQFFGPGTRLTVL.

This clonotype came up once. The J gene is TRBJ1-5, the V gene TRBV30; unclear D gene. Trimming left V 0 bases short and J 0 bases short, with 18 bases between. The CDR3 totals 18 residues. Germline CDR1 reads GTSNPN; CDR2 reads SVGIG (reference sequence). CDR3 residues: CAWSVANSGSASNQPQHF. The CDR3 nucleotides read TGTGCCTGGAGTGTAGCAAATTCTGGGTCAGCTAGCAATCAGCCCCAGCATTTT.

The chain links TRBV6-2 or TRBV6-3 to TRBJ2-3; TRBD2 agrees at 8 bases. V was clipped by 2 bases and J by 9 bases; unmatched bases: 13. The CDR3 is 16 amino acids. Per germline, CDR1 MNHEY and CDR2 SVGEGT. CDR3 region: CASSYVSGGLRGTQYF. The CDR3 coding sequence is TGTGCCAGCAGTTACGTGTCGGGAGGGCTAAGAGGAACGCAGTATTTT.

The chain joins TRBV9 to TRBJ1-1; possibly TRBD1 for D (5 bases). CDR1 is SGDLS and CDR2 is YYNGEE in the germline V gene. The ends were cut back, 7 bases at V and 4 bases at J, with 5 bases in the middle. This CDR3 spans 10 amino acids. The CDR3 sequence is CASGGTEAFF. Written as DNA, the CDR3 is TGTGCCAGCGGGGGCACTGAAGCTTTCTTT.

The chain links TRBV9 to TRBJ2-3; 10 bases align to TRBD2. Germline V lookup: CDR1 SGDLS, CDR2 YYNGEE. V was pared by 3 bases and J by 0 bases, with 1 base of the junction left unmatched. The CDR3 length is 15 residues. This chain's CDR3 is CASSELAGSTDTQYF. The CDR3 DNA sequence: TGTGCCAGCAGCGAACTAGCGGGGAGCACAGATACGCAGTATTTT.

The rearrangement links TRBV20-1 to TRBJ2-1, with TRBD2 matching 7 bases. This CDR3 spans 16 amino acids. The germline V gene has CDR1 DFQATT and CDR2 SNEGSKA (reference sequence). V was clipped by 2 bases and J by 5 bases; unmatched bases: 12. The CDR3 region is CSARNLAGETDNEQFF. The DNA for the CDR3 is TGCAGTGCTAGAAACTTGGCGGGAGAAACGGACAATGAGCAGTTCTTC.

The chain recombines TRBV29-1 with TRBJ2-3; D not certain. The CDR3 is made up of 10 amino acids. Germline loops: CDR1 SQVTM, CDR2 ANQGSEA. Deletions cut 3 bases from V and 5 bases from J, with 3 bases between. The CDR3 DNA reads TGCAGCGTTGAGATAGATACGCAGTATTTT. This codes for CSVEIDTQYF.

The rearrangement joins TRBV14 to TRBJ2-5, with D possibly TRBD1 on 7 matching bases. This CDR3 is built from 13 residues. The germline V and J ends were trimmed by 7 bases and 5 bases, with 14 bases remaining between them. Germline V gene data show CDR1 as SGHDN and CDR2 as FVKESK. The CDR3 region has the DNA TGTGCCAGCAAACAACAGGGGAGGGAGACCCAGTACTTC. It translates to CASKQQGRETQYF.

The chain uses TRBV7-9 and TRBJ2-5, with D perhaps matching TRBD1 (5 bases). V was clipped by 8 bases and J by 2 bases, with 12 bases between them. The CDR3 contains 13 residues. Germline V gene lookup returns CDR1 SEHNR and CDR2 FQNEAQ (reference sequence). The DNA for the CDR3 is TGTGCCAGCGGGGCTATACTTCAAGAGACCCAGTACTTC. Encoded protein: CASGAILQETQYF.

The chain is built from TRBV20-1 and TRBJ2-1, with D possibly called TRBD1 or TRBD2 (6 bases each). V was clipped by 3 bases and J by 9 bases, with 9 bases between them. Germline CDR1 reads DFQATT; CDR2 reads SNEGSKA (reference sequence). CDR3 length: 11 residues. CDR3 sequence (DNA): TGCAGTGCTAGTTGGGGGGCTGAGCAGTTCTTC. Its protein product is CSASWGAEQFF.

The V gene is TRBV7-2, the J gene TRBJ2-7, with unresolved D. The germline gives CDR1 SGHTA, CDR2 FQGNSA. This CDR3 has 15 amino acids. V was cut by 5 bases and J by 0 bases, with 14 bases left in between. DNA for the CDR3: TGTGCCAGCAGCGCCTTATACTACTCCTCCTACGAGCAGTACTTC. It specifies CASSALYYSSYEQYF.

The chain links TRBV13 to TRBJ2-2, with D tentatively TRBD2 (6 bases). The germline V and J ends were trimmed by 5 bases and 4 bases, with 14 bases remaining between them. CDR1 is PRHDT, CDR2 FYEKMQ, per germline (reference sequence). The CDR3 sequence is 15 residues long. The DNA for the CDR3 is TGTGCCAGCAGCCCCCGCGCGGGATCCACCGGGGAGCTGTTTTTT. Translated: CASSPRAGSTGELFF.

This chain connects TRBV20-1 to TRBJ2-7, with D possibly TRBD1 on 5 matching bases. Looked up from germline, CDR1 is DFQATT and CDR2 is SNEGSKA (reference sequence). V lost 1 base and J lost 3, with 10 bases in between. The CDR3 contains 13 residues. CDR3 sequence (DNA): TGCAGTGCTAGAGGGCAGGGTCTCTACGAGCAGTACTTC. Encoded protein: CSARGQGLYEQYF.

The chain recombines TRBV6-6 with TRBJ2-5; possibly TRBD1 or TRBD2 for D (6 bases each). This CDR3 comprises 15 residues. The germline V and J ends were trimmed by 4 bases and 4 bases, with 16 bases remaining between them. Germline CDR1 is MNHNY and CDR2 is SVGAGI (reference sequence). For the CDR3, the DNA is TGTGCCAGCAGTTTCAACAGGGTGGGGGGAGAGACCCAGTACTTC. It yields the protein CASSFNRVGGETQYF.

V and J are TRBV10-3 and TRBJ1-1, with D uncertain. The CDR3 has 12 residues. Germline CDR1 ENHRY, CDR2 SYGVKD. Trimming removed 2 bases from V and 5 bases from J, with 6 bases in between. The CDR3 nucleotides read TGTGCCATCAGTGAGGTTCGGACTGAAGCTTTCTTT. Translated, it gives CAISEVRTEAFF.

This clonotype was counted once. The chain couples TRBV5-6 to TRBJ2-2; no clear D. The CDR3 spans 12 residues. V was shortened by 2 bases and J by 4 bases, with 3 bases between the two germline ends. Looked up from germline, CDR1 is SGHDT and CDR2 is YYEEEE. CDR3 loop: CASSFTTGELFF. As DNA, the CDR3 is TGTGCCAGCAGCTTTACCACCGGGGAGCTGTTTTTT.

The chain couples TRBV20-1 to TRBJ2-4; D is possibly TRBD2 (6 bases). V gave up 2 bases and J gave up 1 base, with 15 bases separating them. Germline loops: CDR1 DFQATT, CDR2 SNEGSKA (reference sequence). The CDR3 runs to 16 residues. The CDR3 protein is CSARPTGERAKNIQYF. Here the CDR3 DNA reads TGCAGTGCTAGACCCACGGGAGAGAGGGCCAAAAACATTCAGTACTTC.

A single count supports this clonotype. This chain connects TRBV2 to TRBJ1-1; perhaps TRBD1 as D (5 bases). V gave up 9 bases and J gave up 1 base, with 15 bases separating them. From germline, CDR1 is SNHLY and CDR2 FYNNEI. This CDR3 region has 14 residues. CDR3 nucleotide sequence: TGTGCCAGAGAGCAGGGAACGGAGAACACTGAAGCTTTCTTT. Amino acid sequence: CAREQGTENTEAFF.

The J gene is TRBJ2-6, the V gene TRBV5-4; D is unresolved. Between the trimmed V and J ends, which lost 1 base and 1 base, there was a span of 6 bases. The germline V gene encodes CDR1 SGHNT and CDR2 YYREEE (reference sequence). This CDR3 contains 15 residues. The CDR3 reads CASSLLGSGANVLTF. CDR3 DNA: TGTGCCAGCAGCTTGTTGGGGTCTGGGGCCAACGTCCTGACTTTC.

CDR3 loop: CASSPGRNSPLHF. CDR3 bases: TGTGCCAGCAGCCCCGGGAGGAATTCACCCCTCCACTTT. V and J are TRBV5-4 and TRBJ1-6; D gene unclear. The CDR3 contains 13 residues. Trimming took 4 bases from V and 7 from J, leaving 9 bases between them. In germline, CDR1 is SGHNT, CDR2 YYREEE (reference sequence).